Described below is a single T cell receptor beta chain sequence and its context. This sample is drawn from a study of CD8 T cells in Susac syndrome. RNA amounts of about 0.5 to 1 ug underwent reverse transcription with random hexamers. The immunoSEQ assay covered 54 Vbeta and 13 Jbeta segments for CDR3. TCRdb recomputed calls from the immunoSEQ multiplex PCR reads with MiXCR, one row per CDR3 protein. This table has approximately 200,000 distinct CDR3 sequences, 95% appearing once. Sequencing of TCR beta drew on CD8+ and CD4+ T cells from blood. Negative isolation was used for CD8+ and CD4+ T cells, and FACS enrichment was applied to TEMRA cells. The germline CDR1 and CDR2 sequences are DFQATT and SNEGSKA (reference sequence). V was shortened by 6 bases and J by 1 base, with 14 bases between the two germline ends. This CDR3 has 14 amino acids.

Sequencing was performed on CD4+ T cells from PBMCs. This clonotype was sampled from a human donor with multiple sclerosis. The chain has TRBV20-1 and TRBJ2-3; D uncertain. This chain's CDR3 is CSATITLGTDTQYF. The CDR3 region has the DNA TGCAGTGCAACAATCACCCTAGGCACAGATACGCAGTATTTT.